Listed below are T cell receptor beta chains from one sample, sequenced in a study of T cell responses to AZD1222 COVID-19 vaccine. Repertoires were generated with immunoSEQ multiplex PCR, while TCRdb's copy carries only in-frame clones and drops some. Of about 100,000 clones listed, approximately 88% are singletons. The sample here was peripheral blood, taken on day 0 of AZD1222 vaccination. These receptors all stem from an adult in good health. CDR3s include the opening cysteine and the closing phenylalanine or tryptophan. The D gene is left open where the match is weak. Clone size, where shown, is once, few, many, or a class for clones that have expanded.

v_gene: TRBV5-5; abundance: NA; j_gene: TRBJ1-1; d_gene: NA; CDR3aa: CASSPTSAGNTEAFF; CDR3nt: TGTGCCAGCAGCCCGACCTCGGCAGGGAACACTGAAGCTTTCTTT
v_gene: TRBV5-4; abundance: NA; j_gene: TRBJ2-2; d_gene: TRBD1; CDR3aa: CASSSGTGAATGELFF; CDR3nt: TGTGCCAGCAGCTCCGGGACAGGGGCCGCGACCGGGGAGCTGTTTTTT
v_gene: TRBV6-1; abundance: NA; j_gene: TRBJ1-4; d_gene: NA; CDR3aa: CASSANSLGAGEKLFF; CDR3nt: TGTGCCAGCAGTGCCAATTCGTTGGGGGCTGGTGAAAAACTGTTTTTT
v_gene: TRBV5-1; abundance: NA; j_gene: TRBJ2-3; d_gene: NA; CDR3aa: CASGTSTDTQYF; CDR3nt: TGCGCCAGCGGGACTAGCACAGATACGCAGTATTTT
v_gene: TRBV5-1; abundance: NA; j_gene: TRBJ1-2; d_gene: NA; CDR3aa: CASSLTGDYGYTF; CDR3nt: TGCGCCAGCAGCTTGACAGGCGACTATGGCTACACCTTC
v_gene: TRBV6-5; abundance: NA; j_gene: TRBJ1-2; d_gene: NA; CDR3aa: CASTLTGRYGYTF; CDR3nt: TGTGCCAGCACCCTAACAGGACGCTATGGCTACACCTTC
v_gene: TRBV6-6; abundance: NA; j_gene: TRBJ2-5; d_gene: TRBD2; CDR3aa: CASTPASGRLEETQYF; CDR3nt: TGTGCCAGCACCCCAGCTAGCGGGAGATTAGAAGAGACCCAGTACTTC
v_gene: TRBV5-1; abundance: NA; j_gene: TRBJ2-5; d_gene: NA; CDR3aa: CASSRNGVEETQYF; CDR3nt: TGCGCCAGCAGCCGCAACGGGGTGGAGGAGACCCAGTACTTC
v_gene: TRBV24-1; abundance: NA; j_gene: TRBJ2-1; d_gene: NA; CDR3aa: CATSDWRGRRANEQFF; CDR3nt: TGTGCCACCAGTGATTGGCGAGGGAGAAGGGCCAATGAGCAGTTCTTC
v_gene: TRBV5-1; abundance: NA; j_gene: TRBJ2-7; d_gene: NA; CDR3aa: CASSLVPTTREQYF; CDR3nt: TGCGCCAGCAGCTTGGTTCCGACAACTAGGGAGCAGTACTTC
v_gene: TRBV6-6; abundance: once; j_gene: TRBJ1-4; d_gene: TRBD1; CDR3aa: CASSYSPDRVEKLFF; CDR3nt: TGTGCCAGCAGTTACTCCCCAGACAGGGTTGAAAAACTGTTTTTT
v_gene: TRBV5-5; abundance: NA; j_gene: TRBJ1-1; d_gene: NA; CDR3aa: CASSPQFGTEAFF; CDR3nt: TGTGCCAGCAGCCCCCAGTTTGGCACTGAAGCTTTCTTT
v_gene: TRBV27; abundance: NA; j_gene: TRBJ1-5; d_gene: NA; CDR3aa: CASSLSGRVWNQPQHF; CDR3nt: TGTGCCAGCAGTTTATCGGGCAGGGTATGGAATCAGCCCCAGCATTTT
v_gene: TRBV7-9; abundance: NA; j_gene: TRBJ2-1; d_gene: NA; CDR3aa: CASSLGAVNEQFF; CDR3nt: TGTGCCAGCAGCTTAGGGGCAGTGAATGAGCAGTTCTTC
v_gene: TRBV5-1; abundance: NA; j_gene: TRBJ2-7; d_gene: NA; CDR3aa: CASSSDGRDEQYF; CDR3nt: TGCGCCAGCAGCTCCGATGGCAGGGACGAGCAGTACTTC
v_gene: TRBV28; abundance: NA; j_gene: TRBJ2-7; d_gene: NA; CDR3aa: CASSPPHGGSYEQYF; CDR3nt: TGTGCCAGCAGTCCTCCCCACGGGGGCAGCTACGAGCAGTACTTC
v_gene: TRBV6-2/TRBV6-3; abundance: once; j_gene: TRBJ1-5; d_gene: TRBD1; CDR3aa: CASSYRPGDRGLNQPQHF; CDR3nt: TGTGCCAGCAGTTACCGGCCAGGCGACAGGGGACTCAATCAGCCCCAGCATTTT
v_gene: TRBV10-1; abundance: NA; j_gene: TRBJ2-7; d_gene: TRBD1; CDR3aa: CASSRDRTYEQYF; CDR3nt: TGCGCCAGCAGCAGGGACAGAACCTACGAGCAGTACTTC
v_gene: TRBV7-3; abundance: once; j_gene: TRBJ2-5; d_gene: TRBD1; CDR3aa: CASSSTGGQETQYF; CDR3nt: TGTGCCAGCAGCTCGACAGGGGGCCAAGAGACCCAGTACTTC
v_gene: TRBV2; abundance: few; j_gene: TRBJ2-1; d_gene: NA; CDR3aa: CASSEALPGAGGEQFF; CDR3nt: TGTGCCAGCAGTGAAGCGCTTCCAGGGGCTGGGGGCGAGCAGTTCTTC
v_gene: TRBV28; abundance: NA; j_gene: TRBJ2-5; d_gene: TRBD2; CDR3aa: CASQGAGGREETQYF; CDR3nt: TGTGCCAGCCAAGGAGCGGGAGGGCGAGAAGAGACCCAGTACTTC
v_gene: TRBV28; abundance: NA; j_gene: TRBJ2-1; d_gene: TRBD2; CDR3aa: CASIQNSGRYNEQFF; CDR3nt: TGTGCCAGCATCCAGAATAGCGGGAGGTACAATGAGCAGTTCTTC
v_gene: TRBV15; abundance: NA; j_gene: TRBJ2-1; d_gene: TRBD1; CDR3aa: CATSSGTGLNEQFF; CDR3nt: TGTGCCACCAGCAGCGGGACAGGGCTCAATGAGCAGTTCTTC
v_gene: TRBV23-1; abundance: NA; j_gene: TRBJ2-6; d_gene: TRBD2; CDR3aa: CASREGLAGAFSSGANVLTF; CDR3nt: TGCGCCAGCAGGGAGGGACTAGCGGGAGCCTTTTCGTCTGGGGCCAACGTCCTGACTTTC
v_gene: TRBV5-1; abundance: NA; j_gene: TRBJ2-7; d_gene: NA; CDR3aa: CASRNGQTSSYEQYF; CDR3nt: TGCGCCAGCCGAAACGGACAGACGAGCTCCTACGAGCAGTACTTC
v_gene: TRBV18; abundance: NA; j_gene: TRBJ1-6; d_gene: NA; CDR3aa: CASSPSTGGGNSPLHF; CDR3nt: TGTGCCAGCTCACCATCCACGGGCGGAGGTAATTCACCCCTCCACTTT
v_gene: TRBV2; abundance: NA; j_gene: TRBJ2-7; d_gene: NA; CDR3aa: CASSVGGARYEQYF; CDR3nt: TGTGCCAGCAGTGTCGGAGGGGCTCGTTACGAGCAGTACTTC
v_gene: TRBV28; abundance: once; j_gene: TRBJ1-1; d_gene: TRBD1; CDR3aa: CASSGGQRTEAFF; CDR3nt: TGTGCCAGCAGTGGGGGACAGCGCACTGAAGCTTTCTTT
v_gene: TRBV4-2; abundance: NA; j_gene: TRBJ1-1; d_gene: NA; CDR3aa: CASSPPVGASEAFF; CDR3nt: TGTGCCAGCAGCCCTCCTGTAGGGGCTTCTGAAGCTTTCTTT
v_gene: TRBV19; abundance: NA; j_gene: TRBJ1-5; d_gene: TRBD1; CDR3aa: CASEKGTGYQPQHF; CDR3nt: TGTGCCAGTGAAAAAGGGACAGGGTATCAGCCCCAGCATTTT
v_gene: TRBV19; abundance: NA; j_gene: TRBJ1-2; d_gene: NA; CDR3aa: CASSNRQSSYTF; CDR3nt: TGTGCCAGTAGTAACAGACAGTCAAGCTACACCTTC